One sample yielded the 29 T cell receptor beta chains listed below, sequenced in a study of blood T cell repertoires in COVID-19. Profiled with immunoSEQ multiplex PCR; TCRdb holds only in-frame clones, not every one. Of hundreds of thousands of clones in the sample, over 80% are singletons; the top ten hold roughly 30%. The specimen sequenced was peripheral blood. The receptors here all came from a man between 40 and 49 years old with acute or convalescent COVID-19.

This clone was detected only a few times. The CDR3 reads CASSLYPGQGAPDTQYF. CDR3 DNA sequence: TGTGCCAGCAGCTTATACCCGGGACAGGGGGCTCCAGATACGCAGTATTTT. The chain uses TRBV7-8 and TRBJ2-3; 12 nucleotides line up with TRBD1. This CDR3 contains 17 residues. V was clipped by 2 bases and J by 4 bases; unmatched bases: 7. Per germline, CDR1 SGHVS and CDR2 FQNEAQ.

This chain connects TRBV15 to TRBJ1-1, with a possible D match to TRBD1 (5 bases). The CDR3 has 15 amino acids. Per germline, CDR1 LNHNV and CDR2 YYDKDF (reference sequence). The V end was cut by 5 bases, the J end by 4 bases, with 17 bases between. The CDR3 DNA sequence: TGTGCCACCAGCCCCTATGGGGGGGGAACCACTGAAGCTTTCTTT. This sequence encodes CATSPYGGGTTEAFF.

This chain connects TRBV24-1 to TRBJ1-4; 8 bases match TRBD1. Germline V CDR1 and CDR2: KGHDR, SFDVKD. CDR3 length: 16 residues. Unmatched junction bases numbered 7, after V lost 4 bases and J lost 4 bases. The CDR3: CATSEFRQGSNEKLFF. CDR3 DNA: TGTGCCACCAGTGAGTTCAGACAGGGGAGTAATGAAAAACTGTTTTTT.

The J gene is TRBJ1-1, the V gene TRBV5-5; 9 bases are a match to TRBD1. Per the germline V gene, CDR1 is SGHKS and CDR2 is YYEKEE (reference sequence). V was pared by 8 bases and J by 4 bases, with 6 bases of the junction left unmatched. The CDR3 contains 13 residues. The CDR3 nucleotides are TGTGCCAGTACCGGGACAGGGCCCACTGAAGCTTTCTTT. As protein: CASTGTGPTEAFF.

The genes are TRBV11-2 and TRBJ2-7; weak D call: TRBD1 (6 bases). This CDR3 has 13 amino acids. Germline V gives CDR1 SGHAT, CDR2 FQNNGV. V was shortened by 5 bases and J by 3 bases, with 11 bases between the two germline ends. The CDR3 DNA reads as TGTGCCAGCAGCAGACAGGCGAACTACGAGCAGTACTTC. Its translation is CASSRQANYEQYF.

This chain joins TRBV5-4 and TRBJ1-2; D is perhaps TRBD1 (5 bases). The CDR3 runs to 15 residues. Germline V CDR1 and CDR2: SGHNT, YYREEE (reference sequence). V was trimmed by 2 bases and J by 4 bases, leaving 15 bases between them. The CDR3 region is CASSLVIGESYGYTF. CDR3 sequence (DNA): TGTGCCAGCAGCTTAGTCATAGGGGAAAGCTATGGCTACACCTTC. Based on the CDR3 plus reference TRBV5-4 and TRBJ1-2, the full variable domain is ETGVTQSPTHLIKTRGQQVTLRCSSQSGHNTVSWYQQALGQGPQFIFQYYREEENGRGNFPPRFSGLQFPNYSSELNVNALELDDSALYLCASSLVIGESYGYTFGSGTRLTVV.

This clone was counted between two and nine times. The chain links TRBV29-1 to TRBJ1-2, with TRBD1 matching 7 bases. The CDR3 covers 13 residues. Germline-derived CDR1 and CDR2 are SQVTM and ANQGSEA. This CDR3 reads CSVQGGWDYGYTF. CDR3 DNA: TGCAGTGTCCAAGGGGGCTGGGACTATGGCTACACCTTC.

In its sample, this clone was seen many times. The chain has TRBV27 and TRBJ1-1; 7 bases are a match to TRBD1. There are 15 residues in the CDR3. Trimming took 5 bases from V and 5 from J; bases not matched to a gene: 11. Germline CDR1 MNHEY, CDR2 SMNVEV (reference sequence). CDR3 sequence reads: CASSPEGGGGTEAFF. CDR3 bases: TGTGCCAGCAGTCCGGAAGGGGGCGGAGGAACTGAAGCTTTCTTT.

The chain couples TRBV19 to TRBJ2-7; TRBD2 aligns across 7 bases. Looked up from germline, CDR1 is LNHDA and CDR2 is SQIVND (reference sequence). This CDR3 contains 15 residues. V lost 1 base to trimming and J lost 2 bases; unmatched junction nucleotides: 5. The CDR3 is CASSIGSGRAYEQYF. The CDR3 nucleotides read TGTGCCAGTAGTATAGGAAGTGGGAGGGCCTACGAGCAGTACTTC. Filled out from reference TRBV19 and TRBJ2-7, the complete variable domain reads DGGITQSPKYLFRKEGQNVTLSCEQNLNHDAMYWYRQDPGQGLRLIYYSQIVNDFQKGDIAEGYSVSREKKESFPLTVTSAQKNPTAFYLCASSIGSGRAYEQYFGPGTRLTVT.

The chain employs TRBV2 and TRBJ1-2; TRBD1 matches 7 bases. The trim removed 7 bases at V and 2 bases at J, leaving 4 bases unmatched. The CDR3 length is 13 residues. Germline values: CDR1 SNHLY, CDR2 FYNNEI. CDR3 in amino acids: CASKEGANYGYTF. Here the CDR3 DNA reads TGTGCCAGCAAAGAGGGGGCGAACTATGGCTACACCTTC.

Many counts were recorded for this clone. V gene TRBV29-1 combines with J gene TRBJ2-2; 7 nucleotides align to TRBD1. V lost 1 base to trimming and J lost 6 bases; unmatched junction nucleotides: 5. This CDR3 spans 14 amino acids. From germline, CDR1 is SQVTM and CDR2 ANQGSEA. CDR3 nucleotide sequence: TGCAGCGTTGAAGGGACAGGCCCCGCCGGGGAGCTGTTTTTT. It translates to CSVEGTGPAGELFF.

The count of this clone is one. V and J are TRBV7-2 and TRBJ1-3; 10 bases are a match to TRBD1. In germline, CDR1 is SGHTA, CDR2 FQGNSA. J was trimmed by 7 bases and V by 5 bases; bases with no gene match: 5. The CDR3 has 14 residues. The CDR3 spells CASSAGQGRNTIYF. The CDR3, as DNA: TGTGCCAGCAGCGCGGGACAGGGGAGGAACACCATATATTTT.

The V and J genes are TRBV19 and TRBJ2-3, with D perhaps TRBD2 (6 bases). Trimming removed 6 bases at V and 4 bases at J, with 14 bases between. Germline loops: CDR1 LNHDA, CDR2 SQIVND (reference sequence). This CDR3 is built from 14 residues. CDR3 residues: CASSDRRGADTQYF. CDR3 in DNA: TGTGCCAGTAGCGATCGGAGGGGAGCAGATACGCAGTATTTT. The whole variable domain, filled in from reference TRBV19 and TRBJ2-3, reads DGGITQSPKYLFRKEGQNVTLSCEQNLNHDAMYWYRQDPGQGLRLIYYSQIVNDFQKGDIAEGYSVSREKKESFPLTVTSAQKNPTAFYLCASSDRRGADTQYFGPGTRLTVL.

The J gene is TRBJ2-1, the V gene TRBV7-2, with D perhaps TRBD2 (7 bases). V gave up 6 bases and J gave up 6 bases, with 21 bases separating them. There are 16 residues in the CDR3. Germline V gene sequence: CDR1 SGHTA, CDR2 FQGNSA. Here the CDR3 DNA reads TGTGCCAGCAGTCCCCAAGGGGGGGCGGTCTTCAATGAGCAGTTCTTC. Its translation: CASSPQGGAVFNEQFF.

J is TRBJ2-7 and V is TRBV27; D is ambiguous. Per the germline V gene, CDR1 is MNHEY and CDR2 is SMNVEV (reference sequence). The CDR3 totals 12 residues. V lost 6 bases, J lost 2 bases, and 8 bases lay in between. The CDR3 spells CASRSTAYEQYF. The CDR3, as DNA: TGTGCCAGCAGATCTACAGCCTACGAGCAGTACTTC.

This clone was observed once. The V gene is TRBV6-5, the J gene TRBJ2-2, with 9 bases aligning to TRBD1. The CDR3 consists of 15 residues. Germline V CDR1 and CDR2: MNHEY, SVGAGI. Trimming cost V 5 bases and J 3 bases; bases outside gene matches: 4. The CDR3 here is CASSQQGADTGELFF. As DNA, the CDR3 is TGTGCCAGCAGTCAACAGGGGGCTGACACCGGGGAGCTGTTTTTT.

The rearrangement joins TRBV13 to TRBJ1-2; 7 nucleotides agree with TRBD1. The CDR3 totals 15 residues. V dropped 4 bases and J dropped 0; count of bases not matched to a gene: 5. Germline-derived CDR1 and CDR2 are PRHDT and FYEKMQ (reference sequence). CDR3 nucleotides: TGTGCCAGCAGCTCCCGGGACAGCCCTAACTATGGCTACACCTTC. Amino acid sequence: CASSSRDSPNYGYTF.

This clone is a singleton in its sample. The chain carries TRBV5-1 and TRBJ1-2, with D maybe TRBD1 (5 bases). The V end was cut by 3 bases, the J end by 6 bases, with 27 bases between. CDR3 length: 18 residues. Germline V gene data show CDR1 as SGHRS and CDR2 as YFSETQ. The CDR3 protein is CASSSTPGEGGVGDGYTF. The CDR3 DNA reads TGCGCCAGCAGCTCGACCCCGGGAGAGGGAGGGGTCGGCGATGGCTACACCTTC.

The chain combines TRBV10-3 with TRBJ2-3; 7 bases are shared with TRBD1. V shed 5 bases and J 5 bases; nucleotides not matched to a gene: 16. The CDR3 totals 17 residues. Germline V gives CDR1 ENHRY, CDR2 SYGVKD. CDR3 in amino acids: CAISQQGTAAMVDTQYF. CDR3 DNA: TGTGCCATCAGTCAACAGGGGACCGCGGCTATGGTAGATACGCAGTATTTT.

The CDR3 sequence: CASSSPGLAVYEQYF. As DNA, the CDR3 is TGTGCCAGCAGTTCACCGGGGCTAGCGGTTTACGAGCAGTACTTC. This sequence joins TRBV6-5 and TRBJ2-7; the match to TRBD2 covers 7 bases. The CDR3 totals 15 residues. The germline gives CDR1 MNHEY, CDR2 SVGAGI. V gave up 4 bases and J gave up 4 bases; unmatched junction bases: 10.

This clone was observed a handful of times. The chain carries TRBV6-5 and TRBJ1-1; no clear D gene. Germline V gene lookup returns CDR1 MNHEY and CDR2 SVGAGI. The CDR3 runs to 15 residues. Trimming removed 5 bases from V and 1 base from J, with 14 bases in between. CDR3: CASSPSGRGNTEAFF. The CDR3 bases are TGTGCCAGCAGTCCCTCGGGTCGGGGGAACACTGAAGCTTTCTTT.

The rearrangement uses TRBV3-1 (or the pseudogene TRBV3-2) and TRBJ1-2; 7 positions agree with TRBD1. The CDR3 sequence is 16 residues long. Germline V lookup: CDR1 LGHDT, CDR2 YNNKEL (reference sequence). V was pared by 1 base and J by 4 bases, with 9 bases of the junction left unmatched. CDR3 loop: CASSQGAGQASYGYTF. As DNA, the CDR3 is TGTGCCAGCAGCCAAGGGGCTGGACAGGCGAGCTATGGCTACACCTTC.

V gene TRBV9 combines with J gene TRBJ1-1, with a weak D call TRBD1 (5 bases). Germline CDR1 is SGDLS and CDR2 is YYNGEE. Between the trimmed V and J ends, which lost 0 bases and 4 bases, there was a span of 13 bases. The CDR3 is 15 residues long. CDR3 sequence: CASSVDQGQGTEAFF. The CDR3 coding sequence is TGTGCCAGCAGCGTAGACCAGGGCCAGGGCACTGAAGCTTTCTTT.

This sequence joins TRBV5-1 and TRBJ2-2; 9 bases are shared with TRBD2. The CDR3 contains 14 residues. Germline V CDR1 and CDR2: SGHRS, YFSETQ. After removal of 4 bases from V and 6 bases from J, the junction contained 4 bases not matched to a gene. The CDR3 loop reads CASSLSGSPGELFF. The CDR3 coding sequence is TGCGCCAGCAGCCTTAGCGGGAGCCCCGGGGAGCTGTTTTTT.

The V call is TRBV6-5, the J call TRBJ1-6; a possible D gene is TRBD1 (5 bases). Trimming took off 2 bases at V and 8 bases at J, with 10 bases between the two ends. The length of the CDR3 is 14 residues. Per germline, CDR1 MNHEY and CDR2 SVGAGI. The CDR3 DNA is TGTGCCAGCAGTTACGGGGGGGACGATTCACCCCTCCACTTT. Translated, it gives CASSYGGDDSPLHF.

This sequence joins TRBV2 and TRBJ1-6, with TRBD1 as a possible D gene (6 bases). The CDR3 loop spans 16 amino acids. Germline values: CDR1 SNHLY, CDR2 FYNNEI. V was pared by 0 bases and J by 4 bases, with 10 bases between. CDR3: CASSEALGQYNSPLHF. In DNA form, the CDR3 reads TGTGCCAGCAGTGAAGCGCTTGGACAGTATAATTCACCCCTCCACTTT.

The rearrangement links TRBV5-1 to TRBJ1-1; TRBD1 matches 7 bases. Germline CDR1 SGHRS, CDR2 YFSETQ. This CDR3 region has 15 residues. V gave up 4 bases and J gave up 10 bases; unmatched junction bases: 16. This CDR3 reads CASSARQGPSKVAFF. CDR3 DNA sequence: TGCGCCAGCAGCGCGCGACAGGGACCGTCTAAGGTAGCTTTCTTT.

The chain couples TRBV3-1 (or the pseudogene TRBV3-2) to TRBJ2-1; 15 bases fit TRBD2. Germline CDR1 reads LGHDT; CDR2 reads YNNKEL (reference sequence). CDR3 length: 19 residues. V lost 1 base to trimming and J lost 5 bases; unmatched junction nucleotides: 9. DNA for the CDR3: TGTGCCAGCAGCCAAGTACGGAGGACTAGCGGGAGGGAAAACAATGAGCAGTTCTTC. Translating it yields CASSQVRRTSGRENNEQFF.

The rearrangement joins TRBV30 to TRBJ2-1, with 15 nucleotides matching TRBD2. The germline gives CDR1 GTSNPN, CDR2 SVGIG (reference sequence). With V trimmed by 0 bases and J by 8 bases, 14 bases remained unmatched. This CDR3 contains 19 residues. The CDR3 DNA reads as TGTGCCTGGAGTGTAGGTCTCCCGGGACTAGCGGGAGGCCGGGATGAGCAGTTCTTC. Amino acids: CAWSVGLPGLAGGRDEQFF.